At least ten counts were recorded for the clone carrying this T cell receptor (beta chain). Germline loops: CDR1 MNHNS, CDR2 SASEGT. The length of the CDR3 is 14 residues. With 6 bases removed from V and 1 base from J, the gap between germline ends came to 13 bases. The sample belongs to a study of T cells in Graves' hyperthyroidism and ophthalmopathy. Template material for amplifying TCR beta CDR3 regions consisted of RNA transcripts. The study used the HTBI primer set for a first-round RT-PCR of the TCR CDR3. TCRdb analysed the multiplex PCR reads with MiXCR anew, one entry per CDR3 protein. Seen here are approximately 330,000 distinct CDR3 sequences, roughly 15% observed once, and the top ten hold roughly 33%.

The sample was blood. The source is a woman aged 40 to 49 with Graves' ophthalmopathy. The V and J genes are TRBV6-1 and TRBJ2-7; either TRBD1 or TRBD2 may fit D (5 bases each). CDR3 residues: CASRYGAQSYEQYF. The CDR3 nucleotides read TGTGCCAGCAGGTACGGGGCCCAATCCTACGAGCAGTACTTC.